This entry describes one T cell receptor beta chain. Its antigen is unidentified. This specimen comes from a study of response to subunit inactivated influenza vaccine. Germline V CDR1 and CDR2: LGHNA, YSLEER. V lost 8 bases, J lost 0 bases, and 16 bases lay in between. This CDR3 region has 15 residues. MiXCR, run by TCRdb on the RT-PCR reads, gives a single entry per CDR3 protein. The sample yields about 190,000 distinct CDR3 sequences, 13% to 15% seen once. Whole-study findings and limits: There was a suggestion from the authors that each seasonal influenza vaccination recruits few new T cells.

V is TRBV4-3 and J is TRBJ1-1, with no clear D. Sequencing was performed on CD8+ T cells sorted from PBMCs, taken less than 6 days after vaccination. This sequence was found in a man between 50 and 59 years old who received an inactivated influenza vaccine. Here the CDR3 DNA reads TGCGCCAGCGCCAAGTCATTATCCATGAACACTGAAGCTTTCTTT. Protein: CASAKSLSMNTEAFF.